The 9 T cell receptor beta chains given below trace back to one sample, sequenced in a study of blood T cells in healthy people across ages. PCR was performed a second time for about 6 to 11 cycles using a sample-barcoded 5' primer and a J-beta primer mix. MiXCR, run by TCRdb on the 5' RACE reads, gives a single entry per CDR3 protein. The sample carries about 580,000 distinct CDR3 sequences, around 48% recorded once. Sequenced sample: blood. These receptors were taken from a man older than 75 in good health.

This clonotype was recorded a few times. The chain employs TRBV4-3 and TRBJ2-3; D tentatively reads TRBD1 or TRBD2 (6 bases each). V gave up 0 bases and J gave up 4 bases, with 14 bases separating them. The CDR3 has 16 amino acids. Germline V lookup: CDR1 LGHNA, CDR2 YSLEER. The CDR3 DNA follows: TGCGCCAGCAGCCAAGATCAGAGGGGGGAGGCAGATACGCAGTATTTT. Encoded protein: CASSQDQRGEADTQYF.

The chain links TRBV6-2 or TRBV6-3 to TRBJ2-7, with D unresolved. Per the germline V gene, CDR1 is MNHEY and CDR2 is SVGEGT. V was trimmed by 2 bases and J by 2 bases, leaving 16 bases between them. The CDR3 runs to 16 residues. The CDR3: CASSYHTVTRTYEQYF. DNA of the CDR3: TGTGCCAGCAGTTACCATACGGTGACCCGAACCTACGAGCAGTACTTC.

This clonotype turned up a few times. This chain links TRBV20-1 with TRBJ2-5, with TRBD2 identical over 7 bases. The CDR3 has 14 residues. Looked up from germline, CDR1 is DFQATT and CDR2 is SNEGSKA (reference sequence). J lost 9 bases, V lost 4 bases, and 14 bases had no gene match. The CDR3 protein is CSAIRGEGRWAQYF. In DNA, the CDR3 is TGCAGTGCTATTCGGGGGGAGGGAAGATGGGCCCAGTACTTC.

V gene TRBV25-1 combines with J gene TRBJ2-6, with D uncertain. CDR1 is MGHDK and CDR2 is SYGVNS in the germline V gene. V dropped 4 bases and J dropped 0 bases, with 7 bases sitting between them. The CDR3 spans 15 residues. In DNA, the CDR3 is TGTGCCAGCAGTGGGAAGCCCTCTGGGGCCAACGTCCTGACTTTC. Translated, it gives CASSGKPSGANVLTF.

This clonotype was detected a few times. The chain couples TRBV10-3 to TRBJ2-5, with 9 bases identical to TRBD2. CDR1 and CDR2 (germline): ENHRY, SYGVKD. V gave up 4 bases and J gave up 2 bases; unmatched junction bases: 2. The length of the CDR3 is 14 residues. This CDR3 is CAISVLAGQETQYF. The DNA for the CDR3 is TGTGCCATCAGTGTACTAGCGGGTCAAGAGACCCAGTACTTC.

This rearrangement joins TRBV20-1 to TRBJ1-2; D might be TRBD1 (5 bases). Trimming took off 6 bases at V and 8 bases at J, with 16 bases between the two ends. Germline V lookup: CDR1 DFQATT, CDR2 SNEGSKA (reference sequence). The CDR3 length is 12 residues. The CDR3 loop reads CSALGRAAGYTF. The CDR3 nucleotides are TGCAGTGCCCTGGGGCGTGCGGCAGGCTACACCTTC.

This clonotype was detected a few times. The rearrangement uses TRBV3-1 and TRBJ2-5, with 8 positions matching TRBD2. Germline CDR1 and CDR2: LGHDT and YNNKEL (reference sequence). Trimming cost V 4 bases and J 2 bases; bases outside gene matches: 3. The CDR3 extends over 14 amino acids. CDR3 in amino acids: CASSLLAEQETQYF. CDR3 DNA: TGTGCCAGCAGCCTACTAGCGGAGCAAGAGACCCAGTACTTC.

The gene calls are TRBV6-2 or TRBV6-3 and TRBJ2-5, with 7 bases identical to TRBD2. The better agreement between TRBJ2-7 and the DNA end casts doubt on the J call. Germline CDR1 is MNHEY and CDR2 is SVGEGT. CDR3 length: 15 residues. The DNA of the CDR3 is TGTGCCAGCAGTGGCGGCTGGGCGGGAGTCGCCGAGCAGTACTTC. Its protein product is CASSGGWAGVAEQYF.

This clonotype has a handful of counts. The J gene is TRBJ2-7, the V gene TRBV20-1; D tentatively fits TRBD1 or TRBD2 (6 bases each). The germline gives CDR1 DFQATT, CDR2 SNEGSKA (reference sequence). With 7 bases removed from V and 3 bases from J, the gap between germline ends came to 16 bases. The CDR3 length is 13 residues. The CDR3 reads CSVRGVGDYEQYF. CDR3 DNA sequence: TGCAGTGTAAGGGGGGTGGGGGACTACGAGCAGTACTTC.